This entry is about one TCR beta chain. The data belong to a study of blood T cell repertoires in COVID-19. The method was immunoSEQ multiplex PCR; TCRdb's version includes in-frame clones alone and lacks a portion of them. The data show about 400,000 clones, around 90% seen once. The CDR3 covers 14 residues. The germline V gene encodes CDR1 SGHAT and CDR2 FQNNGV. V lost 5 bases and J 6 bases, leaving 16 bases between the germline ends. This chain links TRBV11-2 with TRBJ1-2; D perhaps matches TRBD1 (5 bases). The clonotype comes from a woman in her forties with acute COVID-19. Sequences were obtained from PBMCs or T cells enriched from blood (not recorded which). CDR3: CASSTPGGAHGYTF. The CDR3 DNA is TGTGCCAGCAGCACCCCGGGGGGAGCCCATGGCTACACCTTC.